This T cell receptor (beta chain) was captured in a study of siplizumab effects on memory and regulatory T cells. Study outcomes and limitations: In unstimulated cells, naive T cells appeared more diverse than memory T cells and seemed major alloresponse contributors. It was not possible to assign a naive or memory phenotype to roughly 80-95% of proliferating CD4+ or CD8+ clones.

The data were produced by immunoSEQ multiplex PCR, yet TCRdb's version contains in-frame clones alone and is incomplete. The repertoire holds 80,000 to 130,000 clones, with more than 90% as singletons. Concerning this clone itself: Its antigen is undetermined.

The CDR3 consists of 19 residues. Germline V CDR1 and CDR2: LGHNT, FRNRAP. V lost 5 bases, J lost 3 bases, and 26 bases lay in between. Sequencing was carried out using CD4+ T cells sorted from blood. The source of this sequence is a human donor in good health. Some clones in this sample may be carry-over from other donors' samples. The chain links TRBV12-5 to TRBJ2-1; D is possibly TRBD1 (5 bases). The DNA for the CDR3 is TGTGCTAGTGGTCGTCCACCTAAAGACAGTGCAGTTTACTACAATGAGCAGTTCTTC. It codes for CASGRPPKDSAVYYNEQFF.